The 29 T cell receptor beta chains listed next were all sequenced from one sample in a study of cytomegalovirus exposure and HLA in healthy donors. In the PCR, 60 Vbeta and 13 Jbeta primers were used. Clones were read by immunoSEQ multiplex PCR, and TCRdb kept only the in-frame ones, dropping some. Of roughly 200,000 clones listed, around 80% are singletons. Sequenced sample: PBMCs. Source of these receptors: a middle-aged man in good health and CMV-seronegative.

This clone was picked up a small number of times. The chain joins TRBV10-1 to TRBJ2-1; D might be TRBD2 (5 bases). Germline CDR1 and CDR2: WNHNN and SYGVQD (reference sequence). Trimming stripped 3 bases from V and 1 base from J, with 10 bases between. CDR3 length equals 15 residues. This CDR3 reads CASSDPGFSYNEQFF. The CDR3 nucleotides are TGCGCCAGCAGTGACCCGGGGTTTTCCTACAATGAGCAGTTCTTC.

This clone was counted only a few times. The chain employs TRBV4-3 and TRBJ2-6; 7 bases match TRBD2. Trimming cost V 1 base and J 1 base; bases outside gene matches: 7. CDR3 length: 18 residues. Germline CDR1 LGHNA, CDR2 YSLEER. DNA of the CDR3: TGCGCCAGCAGCCAAGGAGCAGCGGGATCATCTGGGGCCAACGTCCTGACTTTC. It encodes CASSQGAAGSSGANVLTF.

The rearrangement uses TRBV4-1 and TRBJ2-5, with 8 bases fitting TRBD2. The J segment lost 1 base and the V segment lost 3 bases, leaving 10 bases of the junction unmatched. CDR3 size: 17 residues. The germline gives CDR1 MGHRA, CDR2 YSYEKL. The CDR3 DNA is TGCGCCAGCAGCCAGTCAAAGGGGCTAGCGGGCCAAGAGACCCAGTACTTC. Its protein product is CASSQSKGLAGQETQYF.

This chain joins TRBV2 and TRBJ2-7, with 11 bases aligning to TRBD2. This CDR3 has 12 amino acids. Germline lookup yields CDR1 SNHLY and CDR2 FYNNEI. The ends lost 5 bases at V and 8 bases at J; junction bases unmatched: 2. The CDR3 loop reads CASSTSGGKQYF. The CDR3 nucleotides are TGTGCCAGCAGTACTAGCGGGGGAAAGCAGTACTTC.

This rearrangement joins TRBV19 to TRBJ1-2; D is uncertain. V lost 7 bases to trimming and J lost 0 bases, with 15 bases between them. Germline CDR1 reads LNHDA; CDR2 reads SQIVND (reference sequence). The CDR3 has 15 amino acids. In DNA form, the CDR3 reads TGTGCCAGTACCCCCCAAGAGCGTACTAACTATGGCTACACCTTC. Translating it yields CASTPQERTNYGYTF.

This chain uses TRBV6-5 with TRBJ2-7; D gene ambiguous. The germline V gene has CDR1 MNHEY and CDR2 SVGAGI. This CDR3 spans 15 amino acids. V was cut by 2 bases and J by 4 bases, with 15 bases left in between. In nucleotides, the CDR3 is TGTGCCAGCAGTTACGAGCGAAGACCATCGTACGAGCAGTACTTC. Translated: CASSYERRPSYEQYF.

The chain is built from TRBV5-6 and TRBJ1-1, with D possibly matching TRBD1 (6 bases). The CDR3 spans 13 residues. Per the germline V gene, CDR1 is SGHDT and CDR2 is YYEEEE. Trimming removed 4 bases at V and 3 bases at J, with 10 bases between. Written as DNA, the CDR3 is TGTGCCAGCAGCACGGACAGTTACACTGAAGCTTTCTTT. This sequence encodes CASSTDSYTEAFF.

The chain joins TRBV5-4 to TRBJ2-1; D is uncertain. The CDR3 is made up of 11 amino acids. The V and J ends lost 3 bases and 6 bases respectively, with 4 bases between them. Germline V gives CDR1 SGHNT, CDR2 YYREEE (reference sequence). The CDR3 DNA reads TGTGCCAGCAGCTATATCAATGAGCAGTTCTTC. Its protein is CASSYINEQFF.

The genes are TRBV6-5 and TRBJ1-2, with a tentative D call TRBD1 (6 bases). V was clipped by 0 bases and J by 4 bases, with 15 bases between them. Germline CDR1 is MNHEY and CDR2 is SVGAGI. There are 16 residues in the CDR3. The CDR3 loop is CASSYSRGGGGYGYTF. The CDR3 DNA reads as TGTGCCAGCAGTTACTCGAGAGGGGGGGGCGGCTATGGCTACACCTTC.

This chain joins TRBV6-5 and TRBJ2-1; 11 positions agree with TRBD2. The V and J ends lost 6 bases and 15 bases, in that order; junction bases with no gene match: 7. Looked up from germline, CDR1 is MNHEY and CDR2 is SVGAGI. This CDR3 region has 12 residues. The CDR3 sequence is CASSETSGVWFF. The CDR3 coding sequence is TGTGCCAGCAGCGAGACTAGCGGGGTTTGGTTCTTC.

The V call is TRBV7-2, the J call TRBJ2-7; D might be TRBD2 (6 bases). V was trimmed by 5 bases and J by 2 bases, leaving 10 bases between them. The germline CDR1 and CDR2 sequences are SGHTA and FQGNSA. The CDR3 covers 13 residues. The CDR3 loop reads CASSAGRTYEQYF. The CDR3 coding sequence is TGTGCCAGCAGCGCGGGACGGACCTACGAGCAGTACTTC.

Note on this clone: Its ends do not fully match the called genes, so a read error is possible. J is TRBJ1-2 and V is TRBV7-9, with 8 bases lining up with TRBD1. This CDR3 has 13 residues. The germline CDR1 and CDR2 sequences are SEHNR and FQNEAQ (reference sequence). This CDR3 is CSSSPGTGGGYTF. CDR3 in DNA: TGTTCCAGCAGTCCGGGGACAGGTGGGGGCTACACCTTC.

The chain couples TRBV27 to TRBJ2-6; 9 bases are a match to TRBD2. CDR3 size: 17 residues. With V trimmed by 4 bases and J by 15 bases, 19 bases remained unmatched. Germline lookup yields CDR1 MNHEY and CDR2 SMNVEV (reference sequence). CDR3 region: CASSSQSGGSSSKPLTF. In DNA, the CDR3 is TGTGCCAGCAGTTCTCAGAGCGGGGGGTCCTCGTCCAAGCCCCTGACTTTC.

The chain uses TRBV6-1 and TRBJ2-1; 10 bases map to TRBD2. CDR3 size: 19 residues. Germline CDR1 MNHNS, CDR2 SASEGT. Trimming at V came to 4 bases and at J to 0 bases, leaving 12 bases not matched to a gene. CDR3 nucleotide sequence: TGTGCCAGCAGTGTTGATCGGACTAGCGGTTCCAGCTCCTACAATGAGCAGTTCTTC. It specifies CASSVDRTSGSSSYNEQFF.

This clone was recorded a few times. V is TRBV7-8 and J is TRBJ2-4; perhaps TRBD1 as D (6 bases). Trimming pared 4 bases from V and 0 bases from J, leaving 25 bases between. The CDR3 totals 20 residues. Germline V gene sequence: CDR1 SGHVS, CDR2 FQNEAQ. DNA of the CDR3: TGTGCCAGCAGCTCAACTACCCTATTCGGACAGATTCAAGCCAAAAACATTCAGTACTTC. Translating gives CASSSTTLFGQIQAKNIQYF.

V gene TRBV9 combines with J gene TRBJ2-6; D gene unclear. Germline-derived CDR1 and CDR2 are SGDLS and YYNGEE. The CDR3 sequence is 16 residues long. V lost 4 bases and J lost 0, with 11 bases in between. The CDR3 coding sequence is TGTGCCAGCAGCTTACAGACCGTCTCTGGGGCCAACGTCCTGACTTTC. Encoded protein: CASSLQTVSGANVLTF. Filled out from reference TRBV9 and TRBJ2-6, the complete variable domain reads DSGVTQTPKHLITATGQRVTLRCSPRSGDLSVYWYQQSLDQGLQFLIQYYNGEERAKGNILERFSAQQFPDLHSELNLSSLELGDSALYFCASSLQTVSGANVLTFGAGSRLTVL.

V usage is TRBV5-1 and J usage is TRBJ2-2, with a possible D match to TRBD1 (6 bases). The V and J ends lost 3 bases and 5 bases respectively, with 17 bases between them. Germline CDR1 and CDR2: SGHRS and YFSETQ. The length of the CDR3 is 16 residues. For the CDR3, the DNA is TGCGCCAGCAGCTACTCAGGGGTGGAGAGAACCGGGGAGCTGTTTTTT. It specifies CASSYSGVERTGELFF.

The J gene is TRBJ2-5, the V gene TRBV19; TRBD1 is a possible D gene (6 bases). The V end lost 6 bases, the J end lost 5 bases, and 16 bases lay between the germline ends. This CDR3 comprises 14 residues. Germline CDR1 LNHDA, CDR2 SQIVND (reference sequence). The CDR3 protein is CASSGEQGRETQYF. In DNA form, the CDR3 reads TGTGCCAGTAGCGGCGAACAGGGCCGTGAGACCCAGTACTTC.

This chain links TRBV30 with TRBJ2-1, with 9 bases identical to TRBD2. V lost 5 bases and J lost 9; bases outside the gene matches: 8. Germline V gene sequence: CDR1 GTSNPN, CDR2 SVGIG (reference sequence). The CDR3 has 13 amino acids. As DNA, the CDR3 is TGTGCCTGGGGGGTGGCGCGGGGGGGTGAGCAGTTCTTC. Its protein product is CAWGVARGGEQFF.

This rearrangement joins TRBV4-3 to TRBJ1-4; D remains unclear. Germline CDR1 and CDR2: LGHNA and YSLEER. The CDR3 runs to 15 residues. Trimming removed 1 base at V and 5 bases at J, with 11 bases between. CDR3 DNA sequence: TGCGCCAGCAGCCAAGCCAGAGGCCTGAATGAAAAACTGTTTTTT. It codes for CASSQARGLNEKLFF.

This clone has just a few counts. The chain joins TRBV4-2 to TRBJ2-7; 7 bases agree with TRBD1. The CDR3 has 14 amino acids. The ends lost 1 base at V and 5 bases at J; junction bases unmatched: 5. Germline CDR1 and CDR2: LGHNA and YNFKEQ. The CDR3 region has the DNA TGTGCCAGCAGCCAAGGACAGGGTTTACACGAGCAGTACTTC. Translated: CASSQGQGLHEQYF.

This chain joins TRBV27 and TRBJ2-7; TRBD2 agrees at 7 bases. V dropped 2 bases and J dropped 4; count of bases not matched to a gene: 11. The CDR3 consists of 16 residues. Germline V gene lookup returns CDR1 MNHEY and CDR2 SMNVEV (reference sequence). This CDR3 reads CASSLNPLGRVYEQYF. CDR3 DNA sequence: TGTGCCAGCAGTTTAAATCCCCTAGGGAGGGTTTACGAGCAGTACTTC.

This clone appeared once. V and J are TRBV10-2 and TRBJ1-2; TRBD1 matches 7 bases. J lost 4 bases, V lost 7 bases, and 6 bases had no gene match. Germline V gene sequence: CDR1 WSHSY, CDR2 SAAADI. This CDR3 is built from 13 residues. This CDR3 reads CASTETGAYGYTF. DNA of the CDR3: TGCGCCAGCACAGAAACAGGGGCCTATGGCTACACCTTC.

The rearrangement links TRBV4-3 to TRBJ2-3; 12 bases fit TRBD2. The germline V gene has CDR1 LGHNA and CDR2 YSLEER. There are 19 residues in the CDR3. Trimming removed 0 bases from V and 5 bases from J; junction bases left unmatched: 12. The CDR3: CASSQEPPRTSGVKDTQYF. CDR3 DNA: TGCGCCAGCAGCCAAGAACCCCCTCGGACTAGCGGGGTTAAAGATACGCAGTATTTT.

The rearrangement links TRBV10-2 to TRBJ1-2; D may be TRBD1 (6 bases). Germline V gives CDR1 WSHSY, CDR2 SAAADI. The CDR3 has 12 residues. The V end lost 10 bases, the J end lost 12 bases, and 21 bases lay between the germline ends. The CDR3 protein is CATSGDVVSNTF. The CDR3 DNA follows: TGCGCCACCTCAGGGGATGTAGTGTCCAACACCTTC.

The genes are TRBV4-3 and TRBJ2-7, with D tentatively TRBD1 (5 bases). Looked up from germline, CDR1 is LGHNA and CDR2 is YSLEER. The CDR3 consists of 14 residues. The V end lost 0 bases, the J end lost 6 bases, and 12 bases lay between the germline ends. CDR3 amino acids: CASSQDWGRSEQYF. CDR3 bases: TGCGCCAGCAGCCAAGATTGGGGCCGGAGCGAGCAGTACTTC.

The chain employs TRBV2 and TRBJ1-2; D may be TRBD1 (6 bases). This CDR3 contains 15 residues. Trimming took 3 bases from V and 5 from J, leaving 16 bases between them. Germline CDR1 and CDR2: SNHLY and FYNNEI. The CDR3 coding sequence is TGTGCCAGCAGTGAGGAGCGGGGGCGCGGGTATGGCTACACCTTC. Protein: CASSEERGRGYGYTF.

As to this clone: Compared with germline, one end of the junction differs, possibly owing to a read error. The chain has TRBV30 and TRBJ2-7, with TRBD2 matching over 7 bases. This CDR3 has 18 amino acids. The V gene's germline CDR1 is GTSNPN and CDR2 SVGIG (reference sequence). The CDR3 loop reads CACTSRVVLAEFSNEQYF. CDR3 DNA sequence: TGTGCCTGCACATCTAGGGTCGTCCTAGCGGAGTTCTCCAACGAGCAGTACTTC.

This clone was recorded only once. This chain uses TRBV6-5 with TRBJ2-5; D gene unclear. Trimming stripped 2 bases from V and 7 bases from J, with 14 bases between. The CDR3 spans 14 residues. Germline lookup yields CDR1 MNHEY and CDR2 SVGAGI. CDR3 protein: CASSYGGLIRTQYF. CDR3 nucleotide sequence: TGTGCCAGCAGTTACGGCGGTTTAATTAGGACCCAGTACTTC.